Listed below are T cell receptor beta chains from one sample, sequenced in a study of human T cells and chemical hapten exposure. TCRdb ran MiXCR on the RACE reads and lists one entry per CDR3 protein. The sample has about 84,000 distinct CDR3 sequences, 8% to 13% seen once. Sequencing used whole blood, obtained in connection with sensitization to the hapten diphenylcyclopropenone (DPC). The receptors shown here come from a woman in her fifties or sixties with alopecia areata. Some clones in this sample may be carry-over from other donors' samples. CDR3s include the opening cysteine and the closing phenylalanine or tryptophan. D genes are given only for firm matches. Some rows have no size entry. The others give once, few or many, or a class for an expanded clone.

many TRBJ1-1 NA TRBV12-3/TRBV12-4 CASSLSRVDTEAFF TGTGCCAGCAGTTTGTCCAGGGTCGACACTGAAGCTTTCTTT
NA TRBJ2-3 NA TRBV7-2 CASSLGLPNTDTQYF TGTGCCAGCAGCTTAGGACTCCCTAACACAGATACGCAGTATTTT
NA TRBJ1-1 NA TRBV6-4 CASSDREDRAFF TGTGCCAGCAGTGACAGAGAGGATAGAGCTTTCTTT
many TRBJ1-2 NA TRBV12-3/TRBV12-4 CASSLKFMGSPLAGYTF TGTGCCAGCAGTTTAAAGTTTATGGGATCCCCTCTGGCCGGCTACACCTTC
many TRBJ2-7 TRBD2 TRBV11-2 CASTHRTSGIYEQYF TGTGCCAGCACCCACAGGACTAGCGGGATCTACGAGCAGTACTTC
NA TRBJ2-3 NA TRBV19 CASSNGQTTDTQYF TGTGCCAGTAGTAACGGACAGACCACAGATACGCAGTATTTT
many TRBJ2-5 TRBD2 TRBV29-1 CSVEVEYSGSQETQYF TGCAGCGTTGAAGTGGAGTATAGCGGGAGCCAAGAGACCCAGTACTTC
NA TRBJ1-1 NA TRBV21-1 CASSSRRNTEAFF TGTGCCAGCAGCAGTCGACGGAACACTGAAGCTTTCTTT
few TRBJ1-5 TRBD1 TRBV29-1 CSVARGDGNQPQHF TGCAGCGTTGCCAGGGGGGATGGCAATCAGCCCCAGCATTTT
few TRBJ2-3 NA TRBV7-2 CASSLGVQRSTDTQYF TGTGCCAGCAGCTTAGGGGTCCAGCGGAGCACAGATACGCAGTATTTT
few TRBJ1-1 NA TRBV9 CASRQGSTEAFF TGTGCCAGCAGGCAGGGGTCCACTGAAGCTTTCTTT
NA TRBJ2-3 TRBD1 TRBV28 CASSPGGSATDTQYF TGTGCCAGCAGTCCAGGGGGCTCCGCCACAGATACGCAGTATTTT
NA TRBJ2-7 TRBD1 TRBV6-2/TRBV6-3 CASKPTGPYEQYF TGTGCCAGCAAACCGACAGGGCCCTACGAGCAGTACTTC
few TRBJ2-7 NA TRBV12-2 CASRSSGERDEQYF TGTGCAAGTCGCTCTAGCGGAGAACGTGACGAGCAGTACTTC
NA TRBJ2-7 NA TRBV4-1 CASSQGRSSSYEQYF TGCGCCAGCAGCCAAGGTCGGTCGAGCTCCTACGAGCAGTACTTC
many TRBJ2-6 NA TRBV7-8 CASSLVARGRVVTGANVLTF TGTGCCAGCAGCTTAGTTGCCCGGGGGCGGGTAGTGACTGGGGCCAACGTCCTGACTTTC
many TRBJ2-2 NA TRBV10-2 CASLQWTDSGVAGELFF TGCGCCAGCCTGCAGTGGACAGATTCGGGGGTTGCCGGGGAGCTGTTTTTT
NA TRBJ1-2 NA TRBV7-6 CASRSQDQGGYTF TGTGCCAGCAGAAGCCAGGATCAGGGTGGCTACACCTTC
few TRBJ2-3 NA TRBV5-4 CASSLDAPSTDTQYF TGTGCCAGCAGCTTGGATGCCCCCAGCACAGATACGCAGTATTTT
NA TRBJ2-7 NA TRBV9 CASSATKDPSLNHEQYF TGTGCCAGCAGCGCCACCAAGGACCCTTCACTCAACCACGAGCAGTACTTC
NA TRBJ1-5 NA TRBV29-1 CSATDGNQPQHF TGCAGCGCAACGGACGGGAATCAGCCCCAGCATTTT
many TRBJ2-4 NA TRBV29-1 CSVEEGAKNIQYF TGCAGCGTTGAGGAGGGGGCCAAAAACATTCAGTACTTC
many TRBJ1-1 TRBD1 TRBV11-3 CASSLSGGAEAFF TGTGCCAGCAGCTTATCAGGGGGAGCTGAAGCTTTCTTT
few TRBJ2-3 TRBD2 TRBV24-1 CATSDPTSGSSDTQYF TGTGCCACCAGTGATCCAACTAGCGGGAGTTCAGATACGCAGTATTTT
many TRBJ1-1 NA TRBV12-3/TRBV12-4 CASSLKSTTEAFF TGTGCCAGCAGTTTAAAGTCGACTACTGAAGCTTTCTTT
many TRBJ1-6 NA TRBV6-4 CASSQDYNSPLHF TGTGCCAGCAGTCAAGACTATAATTCACCCCTCCACTTT
few TRBJ2-3 NA TRBV4-3 CASSQVLPTDTQYF TGCGCCAGCAGCCAAGTTTTGCCAACAGATACGCAGTATTTT
NA TRBJ2-7 NA TRBV27 CASSLTGHGFYEQYF TGTGCCAGCAGTTTAACGGGACACGGGTTCTACGAGCAGTACTTC
many TRBJ2-3 TRBD2 TRBV7-6 CASSRRREGMMDTQYF TGTGCCAGCAGCCGCCGGCGGGAGGGGATGATGGATACGCAGTATTTT
many TRBJ2-4 NA TRBV10-3 CAISDPGSPAKNIQYF TGTGCCATCAGTGACCCGGGGAGCCCGGCCAAAAACATTCAGTACTTC
many TRBJ2-3 NA TRBV2 CASSPESTDTQYF TGTGCCAGCAGTCCGGAGAGCACAGATACGCAGTATTTT
few TRBJ1-2 TRBD1 TRBV29-1 CSMIRTGADGYTF TGCAGCATGATTCGGACAGGGGCGGATGGCTACACCTTC
NA TRBJ2-3 NA TRBV9 CASSVAQGTDTQYF TGTGCCAGCAGCGTAGCACAGGGCACAGATACGCAGTATTTT
NA TRBJ2-3 TRBD1 TRBV28 CASSPGTGTDTQYF TGTGCCAGCAGTCCTGGGACAGGCACAGATACGCAGTATTTT
many TRBJ1-4 TRBD1 TRBV7-9 CASRPGTGAEKLFF TGTGCCAGCAGACCCGGGACAGGGGCCGAAAAACTGTTTTTT
NA TRBJ1-3 NA TRBV18 CASSPREESGNTIYF TGTGCCAGCTCACCACGAGAAGAGTCTGGAAACACCATATATTTT
few TRBJ2-1 TRBD2 TRBV5-1 CASKISGSGLAYNEQFF TGCGCCAGCAAAATTAGCGGGAGTGGATTGGCCTACAATGAGCAGTTCTTC
few TRBJ1-1 TRBD1 TRBV4-2 CASSQVLEGATEAFF TGTGCCAGCAGCCAAGTTTTAGAGGGGGCCACTGAAGCTTTCTTT
many TRBJ1-1 TRBD1 TRBV29-1 CSVRPDRANTEAFF TGCAGCGTTAGACCCGACAGGGCGAACACTGAAGCTTTCTTT
NA TRBJ1-5 NA TRBV10-3 CAISQGYSNQPQHF TGTGCCATCAGTCAGGGTTATAGCAATCAGCCCCAGCATTTT